The next 8 T cell receptor beta chains were all read from a single sample in a study of human T cells and chemical hapten exposure. Time point defined: pre-sensitization, week 0. Treatment specified: therapeutic diphenylcyclopropenone sensitization with weekly scalp DPC. TCRdb independently ran MiXCR on the RACE reads; one entry per CDR3 protein. The sample lists around 56,000 distinct CDR3 sequences; roughly 9.8% were seen once. Sequenced material: whole blood, taken in connection with sensitization to the hapten diphenylcyclopropenone (DPC). The source is a man between 40 and 49 years old with alopecia areata. Some clones in this sample may be carry-over from other donors' samples.

This clonotype was seen a handful of times. V and J are TRBV4-1 and TRBJ2-6; possible D gene TRBD2, 6 bases. This CDR3 has 17 residues. Per germline, CDR1 MGHRA and CDR2 YSYEKL. Trimming left V 3 bases short and J 2 bases short, with 14 bases between. The CDR3 sequence: CASSHPQGGTGANVLTF. The CDR3 bases are TGCGCCAGCAGCCACCCCCAGGGCGGGACTGGGGCCAACGTCCTGACTTTC.

This clonotype was observed at least ten times. Here the CDR3 reads CASSSGTGGRTEAFF. The CDR3 DNA follows: TGTGCCAGCAGTTCTGGGACAGGGGGCCGGACTGAAGCTTTCTTT. The V and J genes are TRBV27 and TRBJ1-1; 12 bases line up with TRBD1. Germline V CDR1 and CDR2: MNHEY, SMNVEV (reference sequence). This CDR3 comprises 15 residues. The trim removed 4 bases at V and 5 bases at J, leaving 5 bases unmatched.

This clonotype has only a few counts. Written as DNA, the CDR3 is TGTGCCAGCAGTGACACAGGGGGCGCCTACAATGAGCAGTTCTTC. Amino acids: CASSDTGGAYNEQFF. The chain couples TRBV6-1 to TRBJ2-1; 9 nucleotides line up with TRBD1. The CDR3 has 15 amino acids. The germline V gene encodes CDR1 MNHNS and CDR2 SASEGT. V trimming: 3 bases; J trimming: 2 bases; junction bases outside the gene matches: 2.

This clonotype was counted a few times. V gene TRBV5-1 combines with J gene TRBJ1-1, with 12 bases identical to TRBD1. CDR3 length: 15 residues. V lost 3 bases to trimming and J lost 5 bases; unmatched junction nucleotides: 5. Germline CDR1 SGHRS, CDR2 YFSETQ. CDR3 coding DNA: TGCGCCAGCAGCTCCGGGACAGGGGGCTTGACTGAAGCTTTCTTT. This gives the protein CASSSGTGGLTEAFF.

The chain employs TRBV29-1 and TRBJ2-1, with D possibly matching TRBD1 (7 bases). Germline V gene sequence: CDR1 SQVTM, CDR2 ANQGSEA. CDR3 length equals 12 residues. Trimming took 8 bases from V and 5 from J, leaving 13 bases between them. The chain's CDR3 is CSPRRGHNEQFF. Written as DNA, the CDR3 is TGCAGCCCCCGGAGGGGGCACAATGAGCAGTTCTTC.

A few counts support this clonotype. The V call is TRBV10-1, the J call TRBJ2-5, with D uncertain. Trimming took off 3 bases at V and 0 bases at J, with 8 bases between the two ends. Germline V gives CDR1 WNHNN, CDR2 SYGVQD (reference sequence). The CDR3 sequence is 14 residues long. CDR3 amino acids: CASSDPGHQETQYF. The CDR3 DNA reads TGCGCCAGCAGTGACCCAGGCCACCAAGAGACCCAGTACTTC.

In this sample, this clonotype turned up a few times. DNA of the CDR3: TGTGCCAGCAGCTTAAACGAGGGCTCTAATTCACCCCTCCACTTT. It yields the protein CASSLNEGSNSPLHF. V is TRBV7-6 and J is TRBJ1-6, with D unclear. The germline V gene has CDR1 SGHVS and CDR2 FNYEAQ. V gave up 2 bases and J gave up 6 bases, with 11 bases separating them. The CDR3 extends over 15 amino acids.

This clonotype was counted ten times or more. The chain uses TRBV3-1 and TRBJ2-1, with D unclear. The V end was cut by 0 bases, the J end by 2 bases, with 14 bases between. The CDR3 has 17 amino acids. CDR1 and CDR2 (germline): LGHDT, YNNKEL (reference sequence). The chain's CDR3 is CASSQELGRVAYNEQFF. CDR3 coding DNA: TGTGCCAGCAGCCAAGAGCTGGGAAGGGTGGCCTACAATGAGCAGTTCTTC.